This T cell receptor beta chain was captured by sequencing in a study of human T cells and chemical hapten exposure. This clonotype was found many times. TCRdb re-called the RACE reads with MiXCR, one entry per CDR3 protein. This sample has 50,000 to 65,000 distinct CDR3 sequences, with approximately 10% found just once. V shed 5 bases and J shed 2 bases, with 10 bases lying between them. The length of the CDR3 is 12 residues. The V gene's germline CDR1 is SQVTM and CDR2 ANQGSEA. Sample time point: pre-sensitization, week 0. Treatment indicated: therapeutic diphenylcyclopropenone sensitization with weekly scalp DPC. Patches went on only after blood had been drawn each time.

The source was whole blood, collected in connection with sensitization to the hapten diphenylcyclopropenone (DPC). The source of this sequence is a woman in her thirties or forties with alopecia areata. Some clones in this sample may be carry-over from other donors' samples. J is TRBJ2-7 and V is TRBV29-1; weak D call: TRBD1 (5 bases). The CDR3 DNA follows: TGCAGCGTTTTCGACAGCCCCTACGAGCAGTACTTC. Encoded protein: CSVFDSPYEQYF.